These 2 T cell receptor beta chains originate from one sample sequenced in a study of T cell repertoires in cytomegalovirus infection. MiXCR, run by TCRdb on the reads, gives a single entry per CDR3 protein. The table records around 320,000 distinct CDR3 sequences, 9.5% of them present only once. The source material was PBMCs. These receptors all stem from a human donor in good health (CMV status not recorded). Some clones in this sample may be carry-over from other donors' samples.

This clonotype was seen a few times. This chain joins TRBV2 and TRBJ1-5, with 9 bases aligning to TRBD1. Germline values: CDR1 SNHLY, CDR2 FYNNEI. V was clipped by 10 bases and J by 5 bases; unmatched bases: 6. The CDR3 contains 13 residues. The CDR3 DNA follows: TGTGCCACGGGACAGGGAGAGGATCAGCCCCAGCATTTT. The encoded protein is CATGQGEDQPQHF.

This chain links TRBV9 with TRBJ1-2; no definite D call. This CDR3 contains 15 residues. Trimming removed 0 bases from V and 4 bases from J, with 13 bases in between. The germline CDR1 and CDR2 sequences are SGDLS and YYNGEE. CDR3 DNA sequence: TGTGCCAGCAGCGTAGGGGCAGAGGAAATCTATGGCTACACCTTC. Encoded protein: CASSVGAEEIYGYTF.